The 30 T cell receptor beta chains below come from one sample, sequenced in a study of cytomegalovirus exposure and HLA in healthy donors. Researchers ran the PCR with 60 Vbeta and 13 Jbeta primers. TCRdb's copy holds only in-frame clones and misses some; the assay was immunoSEQ multiplex PCR. The table includes some 170,000 clones, around 79% detected once. Input material: PBMCs. These receptors came from a middle-aged man in good health and CMV-seropositive.

The genes are TRBV28 and TRBJ2-7, with D possibly TRBD2 on 6 matching bases. Trimming removed 4 bases from V and 6 bases from J, with 19 bases in between. Germline lookup yields CDR1 MDHEN and CDR2 SYDVKM. The CDR3 runs 15 residues. This CDR3 is CASSSPTVGGGEQYF. CDR3 DNA: TGTGCCAGCAGTTCACCCACTGTGGGAGGAGGCGAGCAGTACTTC.

V usage is TRBV5-1 and J usage is TRBJ2-5; 9 bases fit TRBD1. The DNA end is more similar to TRBJ2-7, so the J call may be wrong. The CDR3 spans 17 residues. Germline loops: CDR1 SGHRS, CDR2 YFSETQ. This CDR3 is CASSLGYTGTGTYEQYF. As DNA, the CDR3 is TGCGCCAGCAGCTTGGGCTACACCGGGACAGGGACTTACGAGCAGTACTTC.

V and J are TRBV18 and TRBJ1-4, with 9 bases identical to TRBD1. The CDR3 is 15 amino acids. V was pared by 3 bases and J by 7 bases, with 6 bases of the junction left unmatched. Germline assignment: CDR1 KGHSH and CDR2 LQKENI. This chain's CDR3 is CASSPQGQGGEKLFF. The CDR3, as DNA: TGTGCCAGCTCACCCCAGGGACAGGGAGGTGAAAAACTGTTTTTT.

This clone was counted a single time. V usage is TRBV6-6 and J usage is TRBJ1-2; 7 positions agree with TRBD1. Germline CDR1 reads MNHNY; CDR2 reads SVGAGI (reference sequence). Trimming removed 7 bases from V and 6 bases from J; junction bases left unmatched: 8. The CDR3 contains 13 residues. The CDR3 protein is CASTWDSYDGYTF. The CDR3 DNA reads as TGTGCCAGCACCTGGGACAGCTACGATGGCTACACCTTC.

This clone was found once. The chain employs TRBV7-9 and TRBJ1-1; D is undetermined. The germline gives CDR1 SEHNR, CDR2 FQNEAQ (reference sequence). V lost 5 bases to trimming and J lost 6 bases, with 10 bases between them. CDR3 length: 12 amino acids. CDR3 sequence: CASSQTIAEAFF. CDR3 bases: TGTGCCAGCAGCCAAACAATCGCTGAAGCTTTCTTT.

This clone came up a few times. The V gene is TRBV28, the J gene TRBJ1-1; no firm D call. The CDR3 has 13 residues. V was pared by 3 bases and J by 1 base, with 6 bases between. Germline loops: CDR1 MDHEN, CDR2 SYDVKM. CDR3 DNA sequence: TGTGCCAGCAGTTTGAGGGCGAACACTGAAGCTTTCTTT. Amino acids: CASSLRANTEAFF.

This clone appeared a single time. The chain links TRBV27 to TRBJ1-5; 7 nucleotides align to TRBD1. The CDR3 has 15 amino acids. V dropped 4 bases and J dropped 5; count of bases not matched to a gene: 8. Germline V gene data show CDR1 as MNHEY and CDR2 as SMNVEV (reference sequence). The CDR3 sequence is CASSWTPRGDQPQHF. CDR3 bases: TGTGCCAGCAGTTGGACTCCCAGGGGGGATCAGCCCCAGCATTTT.

The chain employs TRBV6-6 and TRBJ1-1, with D tentatively TRBD1 (5 bases). Germline V gene lookup returns CDR1 MNHNY and CDR2 SVGAGI (reference sequence). Trimming shortened V by 5 bases and J by 3 bases, and 7 bases separated the two germline ends. The CDR3 is 12 residues long. The CDR3 is CASSRGYTEAFF. The CDR3 region has the DNA TGTGCCAGCAGTCGGGGGTACACTGAAGCTTTCTTT.

The rearrangement uses TRBV7-3 and TRBJ2-2; TRBD2 agrees at 8 bases. The V segment lost 4 bases and the J segment 0 bases; nucleotides outside the gene matches: 4. Looked up from germline, CDR1 is SGHTA and CDR2 is FQGTGA. This CDR3 contains 16 residues. The CDR3 bases are TGTGCCAGCAGCTCGGTCGGGAGGGCGAACACCGGGGAGCTGTTTTTT. The encoded protein is CASSSVGRANTGELFF.

V usage is TRBV6-6 and J usage is TRBJ2-3; TRBD2 matches at 15 bases. This CDR3 contains 16 residues. Germline loops: CDR1 MNHNY, CDR2 SVGAGI (reference sequence). Germline trimming cut 6 bases from V and 4 bases from J; bases unmatched to any gene: 5. CDR3 sequence (DNA): TGTGCCAGCAGGGAGGGACTAGCGGGAGGTGCAGATACGCAGTATTTT. Protein sequence: CASREGLAGGADTQYF.

The chain links TRBV10-3 to TRBJ2-7, with TRBD2 matching over 11 bases. V gave up 8 bases and J gave up 0 bases; unmatched junction bases: 9. The germline V gene has CDR1 ENHRY and CDR2 SYGVKD. The CDR3 has 16 amino acids. As DNA, the CDR3 is TGTGCCATCGGGACTAGCGGCCGATTAAGCTCCTACGAGCAGTACTTC. Amino acids: CAIGTSGRLSSYEQYF.

This chain joins TRBV28 and TRBJ1-2; D unclear. Trimming removed 6 bases from V and 2 bases from J, with 10 bases in between. CDR3 size: 13 residues. The germline CDR1 and CDR2 sequences are MDHEN and SYDVKM. Here the CDR3 reads CASRLLLNYGYTF. CDR3 in DNA: TGTGCCAGCAGGCTACTCCTCAACTATGGCTACACCTTC.

The chain links TRBV28 to TRBJ2-7, with D perhaps TRBD1 (5 bases). V was trimmed by 5 bases and J by 4 bases, leaving 9 bases between them. In germline, CDR1 is MDHEN, CDR2 SYDVKM. There are 12 residues in the CDR3. CDR3 coding DNA: TGTGCCAGCAGTGTCGACAGATACGAGCAGTACTTC. The encoded protein is CASSVDRYEQYF.

This chain uses TRBV19 with TRBJ2-5, with a weak D call TRBD2 (5 bases). V was pared by 1 base and J by 5 bases, with 14 bases between. CDR3 length: 15 amino acids. Germline V gene lookup returns CDR1 LNHDA and CDR2 SQIVND (reference sequence). The CDR3 sequence: CASSIGVGRGETQYF. The CDR3 DNA reads TGTGCCAGTAGTATAGGCGTGGGGAGAGGTGAGACCCAGTACTTC.

The chain joins TRBV6-5 to TRBJ2-7; 13 bases line up with TRBD2. CDR1 is MNHEY, CDR2 SVGAGI, per germline. This CDR3 is 14 amino acids long. Losses at the gene ends were 5 bases for V and 4 bases for J; bases not matched to a gene: 2. The CDR3 bases are TGTGCCAGCAGTGGACTAGCGGGGGATTACGAGCAGTACTTC. Protein sequence: CASSGLAGDYEQYF.

The V and J genes are TRBV19 and TRBJ2-1; D ambiguous. CDR1 and CDR2 (germline): LNHDA, SQIVND (reference sequence). This CDR3 has 15 amino acids. V shed 5 bases and J shed 0 bases, with 11 bases lying between them. The CDR3 DNA reads as TGTGCCAGTAGTCGTGGATGGAGCTCCTACAATGAGCAGTTCTTC. Translation: CASSRGWSSYNEQFF.

The rearrangement links TRBV30 to TRBJ1-2; D remains unclear. The V end lost 0 bases, the J end lost 5 bases, and 10 bases lay between the germline ends. The CDR3 totals 13 residues. Germline V gene lookup returns CDR1 GTSNPN and CDR2 SVGIG (reference sequence). The CDR3 loop is CAWSVNLLYGYTF. The CDR3, as DNA: TGTGCCTGGAGTGTAAATCTACTTTATGGCTACACCTTC. Based on the CDR3 plus reference TRBV30 and TRBJ1-2, the full variable domain is SQTIHQWPATLVQPVGSPLSLECTVEGTSNPNLYWYRQAAGRGLQLLFYSVGIGQISSEVPQNLSASRPQDRQFILSSKKLLLSDSGFYLCAWSVNLLYGYTFGSGTRLTVV.

The chain combines TRBV7-8 with TRBJ1-2, with D possibly TRBD1 on 5 matching bases. The CDR3 runs to 14 residues. Trimming took 5 bases from V and 3 from J, leaving 13 bases between them. CDR1 and CDR2 (germline): SGHVS, FQNEAQ. The CDR3 nucleotides read TGTGCCAGCAGCCCCCAGGGATGGGACTATGGCTACACCTTC. This gives the protein CASSPQGWDYGYTF.

This chain joins TRBV5-4 and TRBJ2-7; 8 nucleotides line up with TRBD1. The CDR3 totals 14 residues. Germline V gene data show CDR1 as SGHNT and CDR2 as YYREEE (reference sequence). Trimming took 5 bases from V and 5 from J; bases not matched to a gene: 9. The CDR3 coding sequence is TGTGCCAGCAGGTCGACAGGGGATCACGACGAGCAGTACTTC. Translating it yields CASRSTGDHDEQYF.

The rearrangement joins TRBV4-2 to TRBJ2-7, with 13 bases lining up with TRBD2. The germline CDR1 and CDR2 sequences are LGHNA and YNFKEQ. Losses at the gene ends were 3 bases for V and 7 bases for J; bases not matched to a gene: 9. The CDR3 is 16 amino acids. DNA of the CDR3: TGTGCCAGCAGCCACGCCGGGACTAGCGGGAAAGGGGAGCAGTACTTC. This encodes CASSHAGTSGKGEQYF.

The chain uses TRBV15 and TRBJ2-5; the match to TRBD1 covers 7 bases. Germline CDR1 LNHNV, CDR2 YYDKDF (reference sequence). The V gene end was trimmed by 5 bases and the J gene end by 7 bases; junction bases not matched to a gene: 13. CDR3 length equals 15 residues. Here the CDR3 reads CATSPGDGQAATQYF. CDR3 DNA sequence: TGTGCCACCAGCCCCGGAGATGGACAGGCGGCGACCCAGTACTTC.

V usage is TRBV5-5 and J usage is TRBJ1-5; no definite D call. Germline CDR1 SGHKS, CDR2 YYEKEE (reference sequence). V lost 0 bases to trimming and J lost 3 bases, with 7 bases between them. This CDR3 contains 14 residues. This CDR3 reads CASSLERNNQPQHF. The DNA of the CDR3 is TGTGCCAGCAGCTTGGAGAGGAACAATCAGCCCCAGCATTTT.

This clone appeared once. This chain connects TRBV13 to TRBJ2-2; a possible D gene is TRBD1 (5 bases). Trimming cost V 7 bases and J 4 bases, with 25 bases left between them. This CDR3 is built from 18 residues. In germline, CDR1 is PRHDT, CDR2 FYEKMQ (reference sequence). DNA of the CDR3: TGTGCCAGCACCACGTGGGGCACAGGTCCGGAGAGCACCGGGGAGCTGTTTTTT. The encoded protein is CASTTWGTGPESTGELFF.

CDR3 sequence: CASSSASGSTDTQYF. The CDR3, as DNA: TGTGCCAGCAGCTCGGCTAGCGGAAGCACAGATACGCAGTATTTT. The rearrangement links TRBV9 to TRBJ2-3, with 7 bases that match TRBD2. CDR3 length equals 15 residues. The germline V gene encodes CDR1 SGDLS and CDR2 YYNGEE. Trimming took 4 bases from V and 0 from J; bases not matched to a gene: 5. The variable domain in full, with the rest retrieved from reference TRBV9 and TRBJ2-3, is DSGVTQTPKHLITATGQRVTLRCSPRSGDLSVYWYQQSLDQGLQFLIQYYNGEERAKGNILERFSAQQFPDLHSELNLSSLELGDSALYFCASSSASGSTDTQYFGPGTRLTVL.

Turning to this clone: One end of the junction fails to match germline, which may point to a read error. The genes are TRBV19 and TRBJ2-6; TRBD1 agrees at 9 bases. The CDR3 length is 16 residues. From germline, CDR1 is LNHDA and CDR2 SQIVND (reference sequence). The CDR3 nucleotides read TGTGCCAGTCTGGGACAGGGTGGCTCTGGGGCCAACGGCCTGACTTTC. Amino acids: CASLGQGGSGANGLTF. The complete variable domain, with remaining parts taken from reference TRBV19 and TRBJ2-6, reads DGGITQSPKYLFRKEGQNVTLSCEQNLNHDAMYWYRQDPGQGLRLIYYSQIVNDFQKGDIAEGYSVSREKKESFPLTVTSAQKNPTAFYLCASLGQGGSGANGLTFGAGSRLTVL.

V and J are TRBV5-1 and TRBJ2-1; TRBD2 matches 11 bases. Germline V gives CDR1 SGHRS, CDR2 YFSETQ. The CDR3 contains 15 residues. Unmatched junction bases numbered 2, after V lost 1 base and J lost 5 bases. For the CDR3, the DNA is TGCGCCAGCAGCTTGCCGGGACTAGCGGACAATGAGCAGTTCTTC. Its translation is CASSLPGLADNEQFF.

The chain combines TRBV11-3 with TRBJ1-6; D possibly corresponds to TRBD1 (5 bases). Trimming cost V 4 bases and J 7 bases, with 11 bases left between them. The CDR3 is made up of 14 amino acids. Germline values: CDR1 SGHNT, CDR2 YENEEA. CDR3 amino acids: CASSWGRENSPLHF. The CDR3 region has the DNA TGTGCCAGCAGCTGGGGACGGGAGAATTCACCCCTCCACTTT.

The chain recombines TRBV2 with TRBJ2-7; D unclear. Deletions cut 5 bases from V and 0 bases from J, with 5 bases between. This CDR3 contains 12 residues. Germline CDR1 reads SNHLY; CDR2 reads FYNNEI. The CDR3 is CASSRVSYEQYF. CDR3 DNA sequence: TGTGCCAGCAGTCGGGTCTCCTACGAGCAGTACTTC.

The chain employs TRBV30 and TRBJ2-5; 7 bases line up with TRBD2. Germline lookup yields CDR1 GTSNPN and CDR2 SVGIG (reference sequence). Trimming at V came to 5 bases and at J to 5 bases, leaving 17 bases not matched to a gene. The CDR3 covers 16 residues. The CDR3 here is CAWGEGLAGFRETQYF. The CDR3 coding sequence is TGTGCCTGGGGGGAGGGATTAGCGGGTTTCAGGGAGACCCAGTACTTC.

The V gene is TRBV5-1, the J gene TRBJ1-2, with D hard to call. The V and J ends lost 3 bases and 7 bases respectively, with 10 bases between them. The germline V gene encodes CDR1 SGHRS and CDR2 YFSETQ. This CDR3 comprises 12 residues. The CDR3: CASSYTTGGYTF. DNA for the CDR3: TGCGCCAGCAGCTATACTACGGGTGGCTACACCTTC.